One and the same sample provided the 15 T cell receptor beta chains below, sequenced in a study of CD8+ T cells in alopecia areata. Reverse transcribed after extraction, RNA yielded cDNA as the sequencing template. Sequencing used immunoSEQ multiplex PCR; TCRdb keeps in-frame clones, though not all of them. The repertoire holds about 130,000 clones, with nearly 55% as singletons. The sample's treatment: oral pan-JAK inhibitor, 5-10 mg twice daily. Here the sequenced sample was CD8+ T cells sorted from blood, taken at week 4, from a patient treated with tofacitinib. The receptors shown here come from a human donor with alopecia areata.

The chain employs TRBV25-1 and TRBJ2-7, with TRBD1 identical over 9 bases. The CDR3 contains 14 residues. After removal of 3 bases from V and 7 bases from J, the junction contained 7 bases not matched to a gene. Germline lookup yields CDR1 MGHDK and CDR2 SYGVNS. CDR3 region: CASSDSYRGREQYF. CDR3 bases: TGTGCCAGCAGTGATTCCTACAGGGGGCGGGAGCAGTACTTC.

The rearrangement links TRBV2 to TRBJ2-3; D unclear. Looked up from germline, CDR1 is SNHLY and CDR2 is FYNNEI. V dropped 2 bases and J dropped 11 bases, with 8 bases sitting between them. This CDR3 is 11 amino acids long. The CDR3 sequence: CASSENGQQYF. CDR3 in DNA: TGTGCCAGCAGTGAAAATGGGCAGCAGTATTTT.

The CDR3 sequence: CRRGQFPDTQYF. The DNA of the CDR3 is TGCAGGCGGGGACAGTTCCCAGATACGCAGTATTTT. The J gene is TRBJ2-3, the V gene TRBV29-1; maybe TRBD1 (7 bases). This CDR3 is 12 amino acids long. Germline V lookup: CDR1 SQVTM, CDR2 ANQGSEA.

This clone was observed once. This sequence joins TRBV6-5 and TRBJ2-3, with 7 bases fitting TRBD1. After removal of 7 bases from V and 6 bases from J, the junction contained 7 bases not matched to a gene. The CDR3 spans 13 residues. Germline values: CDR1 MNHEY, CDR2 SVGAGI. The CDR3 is CASTSDREDTQYF. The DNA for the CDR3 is TGTGCCAGCACCAGTGACAGGGAGGATACGCAGTATTTT.

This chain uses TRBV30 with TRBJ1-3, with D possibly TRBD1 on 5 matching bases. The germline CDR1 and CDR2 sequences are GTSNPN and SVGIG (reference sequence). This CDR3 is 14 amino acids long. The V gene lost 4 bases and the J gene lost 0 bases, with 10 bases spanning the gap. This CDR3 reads CAWMRGDSGNTIYF. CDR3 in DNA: TGTGCCTGGATGCGAGGGGACTCTGGAAACACCATATATTTT.

The CDR3 DNA reads as TGCGCCAGCAGCCCAGTCCCCTACAATGAGCAGTTCTTC. It codes for CASSPVPYNEQFF. The V and J genes are TRBV5-1 and TRBJ2-1; D gene unclear. In germline, CDR1 is SGHRS, CDR2 YFSETQ. Trimming shortened V by 4 bases and J by 2 bases, and 7 bases separated the two germline ends. The CDR3 runs 13 residues. The full variable domain, with the rest looked up from reference TRBV5-1 and TRBJ2-1, is KAGVTQTPRYLIKTRGQQVTLSCSPISGHRSVSWYQQTPGQGLQFLFEYFSETQRNKGNFPGRFSGRQFSNSRSEMNVSTLELGDSALYLCASSPVPYNEQFFGPGTRLTVL.

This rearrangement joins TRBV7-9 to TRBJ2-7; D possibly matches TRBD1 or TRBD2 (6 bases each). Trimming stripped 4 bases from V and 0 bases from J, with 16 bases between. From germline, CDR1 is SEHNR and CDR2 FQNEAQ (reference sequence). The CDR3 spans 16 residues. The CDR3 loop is CASSSPDGGGSYEQYF. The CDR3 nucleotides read TGTGCCAGCAGCTCACCGGACGGAGGGGGCTCCTACGAGCAGTACTTC.

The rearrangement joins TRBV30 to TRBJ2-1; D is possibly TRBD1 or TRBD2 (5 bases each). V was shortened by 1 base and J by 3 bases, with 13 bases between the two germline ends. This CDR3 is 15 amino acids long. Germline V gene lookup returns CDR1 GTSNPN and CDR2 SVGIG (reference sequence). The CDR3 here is CAWSGLGESYNEQFF. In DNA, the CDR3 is TGTGCCTGGAGTGGATTGGGGGAGAGCTACAATGAGCAGTTCTTC.

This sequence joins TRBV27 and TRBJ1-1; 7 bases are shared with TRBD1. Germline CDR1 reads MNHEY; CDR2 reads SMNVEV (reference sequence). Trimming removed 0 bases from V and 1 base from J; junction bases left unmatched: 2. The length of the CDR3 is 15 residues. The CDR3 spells CASSLSAGGNTEAFF. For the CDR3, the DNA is TGTGCCAGCAGTTTATCGGCAGGGGGGAACACTGAAGCTTTCTTT.

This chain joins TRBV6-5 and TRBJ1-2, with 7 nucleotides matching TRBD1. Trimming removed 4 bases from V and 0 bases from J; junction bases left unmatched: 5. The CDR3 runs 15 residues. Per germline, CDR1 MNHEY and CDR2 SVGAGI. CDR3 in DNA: TGTGCCAGCAGTTTGGGACAGCGACCTAACTATGGCTACACCTTC. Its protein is CASSLGQRPNYGYTF.

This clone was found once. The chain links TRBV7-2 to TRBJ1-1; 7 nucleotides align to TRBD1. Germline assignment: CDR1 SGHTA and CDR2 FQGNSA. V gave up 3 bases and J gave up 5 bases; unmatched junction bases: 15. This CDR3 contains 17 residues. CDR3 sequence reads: CASSLDNTTGAWTEAFF. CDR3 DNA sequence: TGTGCCAGCAGCTTGGATAACACAACAGGGGCTTGGACTGAAGCTTTCTTT. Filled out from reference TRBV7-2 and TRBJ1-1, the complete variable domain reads GAGVSQSPSNKVTEKGKDVELRCDPISGHTALYWYRQSLGQGLEFLIYFQGNSAPDKSGLPSDRFSAERTGGSVSTLTIQRTQQEDSAVYLCASSLDNTTGAWTEAFFGQGTRLTVV.

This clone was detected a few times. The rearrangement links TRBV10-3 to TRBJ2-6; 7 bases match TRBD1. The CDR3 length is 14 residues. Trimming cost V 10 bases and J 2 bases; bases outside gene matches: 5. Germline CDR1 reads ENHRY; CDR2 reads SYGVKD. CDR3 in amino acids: CATLDRAGANVLTF. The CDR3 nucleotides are TGTGCCACCCTAGACAGGGCTGGGGCCAACGTCCTGACTTTC.

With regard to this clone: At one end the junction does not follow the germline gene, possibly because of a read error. DNA of the CDR3: TGTGCCAGCAACTTGCTGGGGGATCAGCCCCAGCATTTT. It yields the protein CASNLLGDQPQHF. The chain uses TRBV5-6 and TRBJ1-5, with D tentatively TRBD1 (5 bases). Germline CDR1 and CDR2: SGHDT and YYEEEE. This CDR3 contains 13 residues.

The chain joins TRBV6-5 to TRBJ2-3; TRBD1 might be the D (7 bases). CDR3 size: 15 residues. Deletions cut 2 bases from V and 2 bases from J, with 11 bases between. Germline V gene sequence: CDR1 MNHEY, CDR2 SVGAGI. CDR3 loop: CASSYAEGATDTQYF. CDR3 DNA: TGTGCCAGCAGTTACGCGGAGGGGGCCACAGATACGCAGTATTTT.

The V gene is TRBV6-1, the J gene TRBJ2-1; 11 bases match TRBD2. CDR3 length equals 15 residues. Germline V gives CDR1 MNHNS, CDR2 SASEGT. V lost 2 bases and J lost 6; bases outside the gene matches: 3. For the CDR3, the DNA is TGTGCCAGCAGTGAACGTAGCGGGGGGGGCAATGAGCAGTTCTTC. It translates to CASSERSGGGNEQFF.